A selection of T cell receptor beta chains follows, all from one sample in a study of regulatory T cells in long-lasting Graves disease. TCRdb re-derived calls from the multiplex PCR reads in MiXCR, one entry per CDR3 protein. Among 420,000 or so distinct CDR3 sequences listed, 15% to 20% were seen once. The sample also formed part of further work on T cells in Graves' hyperthyroidism and ophthalmopathy.

Material: peripheral blood mononuclear cells (PBMCs), obtained at new diagnosis, from a patient treated with antithyroid drugs. The receptors stem from a woman aged 18-29 years with Graves disease. Both conserved end residues are part of each CDR3. The order of the fields is clone size, D gene, J gene, V gene, CDR3 DNA, CDR3 protein. D genes are given only for firm matches. The listing skips clone size in some rows; elsewhere it reads once, few, many or a size class.

clone size: few
D gene: TRBD2
J gene: TRBJ2-5
V gene: TRBV12-3/TRBV12-4
CDR3 DNA: TGTGTCAGCAGTTCCCTAGCGGGAAGAGAGACCCAGTACTTC
CDR3 protein: CVSSSLAGRETQYF

clone size: NA
D gene: NA
J gene: TRBJ2-5
V gene: TRBV27
CDR3 DNA: TGTGCCAGCAGACCAGTTCAGGGGGGGCCCCAGTACTTC
CDR3 protein: CASRPVQGGPQYF

clone size: NA
D gene: TRBD2
J gene: TRBJ2-3
V gene: TRBV25-1
CDR3 DNA: TGTGCCAGCAGTAAACTCGGGACTAGCGTCACAGATACGCAGTATTTT
CDR3 protein: CASSKLGTSVTDTQYF

clone size: many
D gene: NA
J gene: TRBJ2-1
V gene: TRBV29-1
CDR3 DNA: TGCAGCGTTGAGTTCGCTCGGAGGGAGGCTGAGCAGTTCTTC
CDR3 protein: CSVEFARREAEQFF

clone size: many
D gene: TRBD2
J gene: TRBJ2-7
V gene: TRBV12-3/TRBV12-4
CDR3 DNA: TGTGCCAGCAGTTTGGTAGCGGGAGACGGCGAGCAGTACTTC
CDR3 protein: CASSLVAGDGEQYF

clone size: few
D gene: NA
J gene: TRBJ2-7
V gene: TRBV2
CDR3 DNA: TGTGCCAGCAGTGAAGAGGGTACCATATACGAGCAGTACTTC
CDR3 protein: CASSEEGTIYEQYF

clone size: few
D gene: TRBD2
J gene: TRBJ2-7
V gene: TRBV19
CDR3 DNA: TGTGCCAGTAGTATGGATCCTAGCGGGAGTTACGAGCAGTACTTC
CDR3 protein: CASSMDPSGSYEQYF

clone size: few
D gene: NA
J gene: TRBJ2-1
V gene: TRBV4-1
CDR3 DNA: TGTGCCAGCAGCCAAGTGGCGACAGAGAACAATGAGCAGTTCTTC
CDR3 protein: CASSQVATENNEQFF

clone size: many
D gene: TRBD1
J gene: TRBJ1-1
V gene: TRBV4-1
CDR3 DNA: TGCGCCAGCAGCCAAGTTCAGGGGGCTAACACTGAAGCTTTCTTT
CDR3 protein: CASSQVQGANTEAFF

clone size: NA
D gene: NA
J gene: TRBJ2-4
V gene: TRBV6-5
CDR3 DNA: TGTGCCAGCAGTTACTCGGGGACCTTAGCCAAAGACATTCAGTACTTC
CDR3 protein: CASSYSGTLAKDIQYF

clone size: many
D gene: NA
J gene: TRBJ1-5
V gene: TRBV10-3
CDR3 DNA: TGTGCCATCAGTGCCTACGAACAGGGTTATAGCAATCAGCCCCAGCATTTT
CDR3 protein: CAISAYEQGYSNQPQHF

clone size: many
D gene: NA
J gene: TRBJ1-1
V gene: TRBV2
CDR3 DNA: TGTGCCAGCAGTGAGTGGCAGGCGCAGGCTTTCTTT
CDR3 protein: CASSEWQAQAFF

clone size: NA
D gene: NA
J gene: TRBJ2-1
V gene: TRBV18
CDR3 DNA: TGTGCCAGCTCACCTCTACTTAATAATGAGCAGTTCTTC
CDR3 protein: CASSPLLNNEQFF

clone size: many
D gene: TRBD2
J gene: TRBJ2-3
V gene: TRBV29-1
CDR3 DNA: TGCAGCTCGAAGCGGGAGGATCCGGATACGCAGTATTTT
CDR3 protein: CSSKREDPDTQYF

clone size: many
D gene: NA
J gene: TRBJ1-2
V gene: TRBV3-1
CDR3 DNA: TGTGCCAGCAGCCAGGGCAGGGACCGTGGCTACACCTTC
CDR3 protein: CASSQGRDRGYTF

clone size: many
D gene: TRBD1
J gene: TRBJ1-2
V gene: TRBV5-1
CDR3 DNA: TGCGCCAGCAGCTTGGGGGACAGAAGCTATGGCTACACCTTC
CDR3 protein: CASSLGDRSYGYTF

clone size: few
D gene: NA
J gene: TRBJ1-2
V gene: TRBV19
CDR3 DNA: TGTGCCAGTAGTGGGGAGCCGCCTGACTATGGCTACACCTTC
CDR3 protein: CASSGEPPDYGYTF

clone size: many
D gene: NA
J gene: TRBJ1-1
V gene: TRBV20-1
CDR3 DNA: TGCAGTGCTGTGCAGACCCAGAACACTGAAGCTTTCTTT
CDR3 protein: CSAVQTQNTEAFF

clone size: once
D gene: NA
J gene: TRBJ2-1
V gene: TRBV6-1
CDR3 DNA: TGTGCCAGCAGTATCAAAAGGGGAAATGAGCAGTTCTTC
CDR3 protein: CASSIKRGNEQFF

clone size: many
D gene: TRBD2
J gene: TRBJ2-1
V gene: TRBV27
CDR3 DNA: TGTGCCAGCAGACCCCAGGGACTAGCGGGAGGGCCTTCCTACAATGAGCAGTTCTTC
CDR3 protein: CASRPQGLAGGPSYNEQFF

clone size: many
D gene: NA
J gene: TRBJ2-3
V gene: TRBV3-1
CDR3 DNA: TGTGCCAGCAGCGGGTCCGTGGGAGATACGCAGTATTTT
CDR3 protein: CASSGSVGDTQYF

clone size: many
D gene: TRBD2
J gene: TRBJ2-2
V gene: TRBV7-2
CDR3 DNA: TGTGCCAGCAGCCCTAGGGCGGCGGGAGTTGACACCGGGGAGCTGTTTTTT
CDR3 protein: CASSPRAAGVDTGELFF

clone size: NA
D gene: TRBD2
J gene: TRBJ2-5
V gene: TRBV20-1
CDR3 DNA: TGCAGTGCTAGGGGACTAGCGGGAGGTACCCAAGAGACCCAGTACTTC
CDR3 protein: CSARGLAGGTQETQYF

clone size: many
D gene: NA
J gene: TRBJ2-5
V gene: TRBV7-2
CDR3 DNA: TGTGCCAGCAGCCGAGCGGCGTACCAAGAGACCCAGTACTTC
CDR3 protein: CASSRAAYQETQYF

clone size: few
D gene: NA
J gene: TRBJ2-1
V gene: TRBV6-1
CDR3 DNA: TGTGCCAGCAGATCCAGCGGCGCGACGAACAATGAGCAGTTCTTC
CDR3 protein: CASRSSGATNNEQFF

clone size: NA
D gene: NA
J gene: TRBJ2-7
V gene: TRBV5-4
CDR3 DNA: TGTGCCAGCAGCTCCAAAAGAGGACAGTACGAGCAGTACTTC
CDR3 protein: CASSSKRGQYEQYF

clone size: many
D gene: NA
J gene: TRBJ2-5
V gene: TRBV7-2
CDR3 DNA: TGTGCCAGCAGCGTCAGGGGTAGGGAGACCCAGTACTTC
CDR3 protein: CASSVRGRETQYF

clone size: few
D gene: NA
J gene: TRBJ2-3
V gene: TRBV20-1
CDR3 DNA: TGCAGTGCCGAGGGCGTCCAGGATGTACGAGATACGCAGTATTTT
CDR3 protein: CSAEGVQDVRDTQYF

clone size: once
D gene: NA
J gene: TRBJ2-1
V gene: TRBV29-1
CDR3 DNA: TGCAGCGTTGAGGCGACTAGGAATGAGCAGTTCTTC
CDR3 protein: CSVEATRNEQFF

clone size: few
D gene: TRBD1
J gene: TRBJ2-2
V gene: TRBV12-3/TRBV12-4
CDR3 DNA: TGTGCCAGCAGTTTCCTCAACACCCAAAGGGACAGAAAGAACACCGGGGAGCTGTTTTTT
CDR3 protein: CASSFLNTQRDRKNTGELFF

clone size: many
D gene: NA
J gene: TRBJ2-7
V gene: TRBV11-3
CDR3 DNA: TGTGCCAGCAGCCCGACTGGCGGGCGACTGTCCTACGAGCAGTACTTC
CDR3 protein: CASSPTGGRLSYEQYF

clone size: many
D gene: TRBD1
J gene: TRBJ2-3
V gene: TRBV10-3
CDR3 DNA: TGTGCCATCTCAGGACAGGCCGGGACAGATACGCAGTATTTT
CDR3 protein: CAISGQAGTDTQYF

clone size: NA
D gene: NA
J gene: TRBJ2-5
V gene: TRBV7-9
CDR3 DNA: TGTGCCAGCAGCTCGCTTTCCCTTGAGACCCAGTACTTC
CDR3 protein: CASSSLSLETQYF

clone size: many
D gene: TRBD1
J gene: TRBJ2-7
V gene: TRBV27
CDR3 DNA: TGTGCCAGCAGTTTACTAGGGGGCGCAATCTACGAGCAGTACTTC
CDR3 protein: CASSLLGGAIYEQYF

clone size: many
D gene: NA
J gene: TRBJ2-7
V gene: TRBV6-1
CDR3 DNA: TGTGCCAGCAGCCTCCTGGGGGGCGCTGGTGACGAGCAGTACTTC
CDR3 protein: CASSLLGGAGDEQYF

clone size: few
D gene: NA
J gene: TRBJ1-3
V gene: TRBV12-3/TRBV12-4
CDR3 DNA: TGTGCCAGCAGTTTTAAGGGGTACAGCACCATATATTTT
CDR3 protein: CASSFKGYSTIYF

clone size: few
D gene: NA
J gene: TRBJ2-7
V gene: TRBV3-1
CDR3 DNA: TGTGCCAGCAGCCAACAGCGGAACTCCTACGAGCAGTACTTC
CDR3 protein: CASSQQRNSYEQYF

clone size: few
D gene: TRBD2
J gene: TRBJ2-2
V gene: TRBV20-1
CDR3 DNA: TGCAGTGCTCGGACTAGCGGGAGTTCGGGCACCGGGGAGCTGTTTTTT
CDR3 protein: CSARTSGSSGTGELFF

clone size: many
D gene: NA
J gene: TRBJ1-1
V gene: TRBV11-1
CDR3 DNA: TGTGCCAGCAGCATACTAGGGAACACTGAAGCTTTCTTT
CDR3 protein: CASSILGNTEAFF

clone size: many
D gene: TRBD1
J gene: TRBJ1-1
V gene: TRBV30
CDR3 DNA: TGTGCCTGGAGACCCCGGACAGGGACAAGGGTGAACACTGAAGCTTTCTTT
CDR3 protein: CAWRPRTGTRVNTEAFF

clone size: NA
D gene: TRBD2
J gene: TRBJ2-4
V gene: TRBV12-5
CDR3 DNA: TGTGCTAGTGGTTTCATGACTAGCGGGAGGGACCTAGCCAAAAACATTCAGTACTTC
CDR3 protein: CASGFMTSGRDLAKNIQYF

clone size: many
D gene: NA
J gene: TRBJ2-3
V gene: TRBV7-2
CDR3 DNA: TGTGCCAGCAGTTTATTGGGAGATACGCAGTATTTT
CDR3 protein: CASSLLGDTQYF

clone size: few
D gene: TRBD1
J gene: TRBJ1-3
V gene: TRBV28
CDR3 DNA: TGTGCCAGCAGTTTATTTCAGGCGGGAGGGGGCGATGGAGACACCATATATTTT
CDR3 protein: CASSLFQAGGGDGDTIYF

clone size: NA
D gene: TRBD2
J gene: TRBJ2-1
V gene: TRBV29-1
CDR3 DNA: TGCAGCGTTGATTCAACGGGGGGGATTAATGAGCAGTTCTTC
CDR3 protein: CSVDSTGGINEQFF

clone size: many
D gene: NA
J gene: TRBJ2-1
V gene: TRBV11-2
CDR3 DNA: TGTGCCAGCAGCTTTGCTTCGCTACCCACCCGGATTGTGAATGAGCAGTTCTTC
CDR3 protein: CASSFASLPTRIVNEQFF

clone size: many
D gene: TRBD1
J gene: TRBJ1-5
V gene: TRBV6-2/TRBV6-3
CDR3 DNA: TGTGCCAGCACCACAACAGGGGGCGAAAGCAATCAGCCCCAGCATTTT
CDR3 protein: CASTTTGGESNQPQHF

clone size: many
D gene: NA
J gene: TRBJ2-2
V gene: TRBV3-1
CDR3 DNA: TGTGCCAGCAGCCAACTCGAGGTTCCCGGGGAGCTGTTTTTT
CDR3 protein: CASSQLEVPGELFF

clone size: NA
D gene: TRBD1
J gene: TRBJ2-1
V gene: TRBV11-3
CDR3 DNA: TGTGCCAGCAGCCTCCGAGGGACAGGGCGCGAGCAGTTCTTC
CDR3 protein: CASSLRGTGREQFF

clone size: NA
D gene: TRBD1
J gene: TRBJ2-1
V gene: TRBV10-2
CDR3 DNA: TGCGCCAGCAGTGACCCGGGACAGGGGTGGAATGAGCAGTTCTTC
CDR3 protein: CASSDPGQGWNEQFF

clone size: many
D gene: NA
J gene: TRBJ2-5
V gene: TRBV24-1
CDR3 DNA: TGTGCCACCAGTGACTATGCCATATGTTTCCAGTACTTC
CDR3 protein: CATSDYAICFQYF

clone size: many
D gene: NA
J gene: TRBJ2-1
V gene: TRBV5-1
CDR3 DNA: TGCGCCAGCAGCTCGCGGACCGTAAGCTCCTACAATGAGCAGTTCTTC
CDR3 protein: CASSSRTVSSYNEQFF

clone size: many
D gene: TRBD2
J gene: TRBJ2-5
V gene: TRBV9
CDR3 DNA: TGTGCCAGCAGCGTAGGCGGGGGAGGGTTGGAGACCCAGTACTTC
CDR3 protein: CASSVGGGGLETQYF

clone size: many
D gene: TRBD2
J gene: TRBJ2-7
V gene: TRBV27
CDR3 DNA: TGTGCCAGCAGCCATTATCTAGCGGGAGCAGGGTACGAGCAGTACTTC
CDR3 protein: CASSHYLAGAGYEQYF

clone size: few
D gene: NA
J gene: TRBJ1-2
V gene: TRBV28
CDR3 DNA: TGTGCCAGCAGTTTGAATAAGATAGGGACTATCTATGGCTACACCTTC
CDR3 protein: CASSLNKIGTIYGYTF

clone size: many
D gene: NA
J gene: TRBJ2-3
V gene: TRBV10-3
CDR3 DNA: TGTGCCATCAGTCTGGAAGCAGATACGCAGTATTTT
CDR3 protein: CAISLEADTQYF

clone size: NA
D gene: NA
J gene: TRBJ1-4
V gene: TRBV20-1
CDR3 DNA: TGCAGTGCGCCGAATTACGGGGCTGGTGAAAAACTGTTTTTT
CDR3 protein: CSAPNYGAGEKLFF

clone size: few
D gene: NA
J gene: TRBJ2-1
V gene: TRBV9
CDR3 DNA: TGTGCCAGCAGCGTAGCGGGTGGGGGAAGCTCCTACAATGAGCAGTTCTTC
CDR3 protein: CASSVAGGGSSYNEQFF

clone size: many
D gene: NA
J gene: TRBJ2-3
V gene: TRBV30
CDR3 DNA: TGTGCCTGCTGGGCCGCCACAGATACGCAGTATTTT
CDR3 protein: CACWAATDTQYF